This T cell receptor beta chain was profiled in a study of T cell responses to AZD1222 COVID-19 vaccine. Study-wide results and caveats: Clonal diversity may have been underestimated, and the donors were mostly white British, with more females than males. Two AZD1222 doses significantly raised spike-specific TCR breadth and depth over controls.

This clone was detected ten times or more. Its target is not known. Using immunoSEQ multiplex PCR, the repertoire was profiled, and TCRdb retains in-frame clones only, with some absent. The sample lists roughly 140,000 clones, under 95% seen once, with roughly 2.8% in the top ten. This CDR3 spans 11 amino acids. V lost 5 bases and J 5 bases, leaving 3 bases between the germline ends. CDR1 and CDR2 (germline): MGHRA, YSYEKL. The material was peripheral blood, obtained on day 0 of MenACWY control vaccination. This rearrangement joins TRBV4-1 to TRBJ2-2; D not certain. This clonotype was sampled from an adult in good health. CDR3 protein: CASSFTGELFF. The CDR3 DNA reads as TGCGCCAGCAGCTTTACCGGGGAGCTGTTTTTT.